This T cell receptor (beta chain) originates from a study of cytomegalovirus exposure and HLA in healthy donors. This clone was seen only a few times. Germline-derived CDR1 and CDR2 are SGHTA and FQGTGA. The CDR3 runs to 16 residues. V shed 1 base and J 4 bases; nucleotides not matched to a gene: 7. PCR primers comprised 60 Vbeta and 13 Jbeta primers. Study processing details: Tens of millions of unique TCR beta chains, 9.5 million to 11 million of them shared, were counted by a later analysis. Assay: immunoSEQ multiplex PCR; the TCRdb copy retains only in-frame clones and omits some. V and J calls and clone size are given by that table; D and trimming were obtained from the DNA. This sample has under 200,000 clones, with more than 65% found just once.

The chain has TRBV7-3 and TRBJ2-3; TRBD1 aligns across 8 bases. Specimen: PBMCs. This receptor was obtained from a man aged 50-60 years in good health and CMV-seropositive. The CDR3 spells CASSLRAGGDADTQYF. DNA for the CDR3: TGTGCCAGCAGCTTAAGAGCAGGGGGCGACGCAGATACGCAGTATTTT.